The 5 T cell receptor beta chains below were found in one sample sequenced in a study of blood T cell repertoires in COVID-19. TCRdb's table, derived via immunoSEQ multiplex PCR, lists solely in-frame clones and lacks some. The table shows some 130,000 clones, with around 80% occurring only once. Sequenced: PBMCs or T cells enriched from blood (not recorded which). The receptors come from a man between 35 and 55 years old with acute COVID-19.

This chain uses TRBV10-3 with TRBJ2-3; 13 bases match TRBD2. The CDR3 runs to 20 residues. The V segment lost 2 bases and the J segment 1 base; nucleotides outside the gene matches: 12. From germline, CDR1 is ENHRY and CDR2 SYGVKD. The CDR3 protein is CAISEGAGLAGDARTDTQYF. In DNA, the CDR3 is TGTGCCATCAGTGAGGGCGCCGGACTAGCGGGGGACGCCCGCACAGATACGCAGTATTTT.

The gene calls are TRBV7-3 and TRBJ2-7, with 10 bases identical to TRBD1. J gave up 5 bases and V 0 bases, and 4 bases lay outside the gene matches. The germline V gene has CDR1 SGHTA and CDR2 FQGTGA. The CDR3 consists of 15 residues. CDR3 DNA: TGTGCCAGCAGCTTAACGTTGGGACAGGGGAACGAGCAGTACTTC. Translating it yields CASSLTLGQGNEQYF.

The CDR3 nucleotides are TGTGCCAGCAGTTTACGACAGGGTATAGCCTACGAGCAGTACTTC. Translating it yields CASSLRQGIAYEQYF. The chain joins TRBV28 to TRBJ2-7; 7 nucleotides line up with TRBD1. The CDR3 contains 15 residues. Losses at the gene ends were 2 bases for V and 2 bases for J; bases not matched to a gene: 6. Germline V CDR1 and CDR2: MDHEN, SYDVKM.

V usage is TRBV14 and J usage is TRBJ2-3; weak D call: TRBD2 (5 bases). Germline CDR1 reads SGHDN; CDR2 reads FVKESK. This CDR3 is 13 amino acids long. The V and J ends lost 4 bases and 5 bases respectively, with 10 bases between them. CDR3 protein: CASSRFAGDTQYF. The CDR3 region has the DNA TGTGCCAGCAGCCGATTCGCGGGAGATACGCAGTATTTT.

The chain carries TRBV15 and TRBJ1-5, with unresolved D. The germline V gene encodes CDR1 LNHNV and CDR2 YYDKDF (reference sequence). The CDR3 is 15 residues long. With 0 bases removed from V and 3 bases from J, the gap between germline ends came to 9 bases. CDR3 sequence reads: CATSRDSISNQPQHF. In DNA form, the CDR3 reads TGTGCCACCAGCAGAGATAGCATCTCCAATCAGCCCCAGCATTTT.